This T cell receptor beta chain was sequenced in a study of patients and donors after allogeneic stem cell transplantation (dated by TCRdb to between 2020 and 2021). This clonotype was detected a few times. Its binding antigen is unknown. Base qualities were left out, and no much larger clone turns up one base away. The library was made by RT-PCR. The data were produced on a NextSeq 550. In-frame beta chains were kept once TCRdb had trimmed the public reads at Q25 with fastp and called clones with MiXCR. Entries that share a CDR3 protein sequence are merged under the most common genes and DNA. This sample has more than 55,000 distinct CDR3 sequences in its table, and about an eighth of those were observed once. The top ten clonotypes cover 25% to 40% of the sample. The CDR3 runs 15 amino acids, cysteine and phenylalanine included. Only the CDR3 part of the read is kept: 45 bases, read in frame from the first base. Cut back by 5 bases and 7 bases, the V and J ends lie 17 bases apart. Via the germline V gene, CDR1 is SGHTA and CDR2 FQGNSA.

The TCR was taken from a human donor who was either an allogeneic HSCT recipient or a stem cell or donor lymphocyte infusion donor (not recorded which). It is not recorded whose cells these are; they may come from a transplant donor. The chain is assembled from TRBV7-2 and TRBJ1-4; 5 matching bases give a weak D call of TRBD1. Sequenced sample: blood, either unsorted or a sorted T cell fraction (not recorded which). In nucleotides, the sequence is TGTGCCAGCAGCACTCAATCGGGGGGAGGTGAAAAACTGTTTTTT. Its translation is CASSTQSGGGEKLFF.